A single T cell receptor (beta chain) is shown here with its context. This sample is drawn from a study of blood T cell repertoires in COVID-19. Across the whole study: Some COVID-19 samples were acute and others convalescent; all came from the United States, Italy and Spain. T cells, B-cell-depleted T cells, or PBMCs provided the cDNA or gDNA that served as material.

The CDR3 has 13 amino acids. Germline CDR1 reads SGHRS; CDR2 reads YFSETQ. The V end was cut by 1 base, the J end by 6 bases, with 10 bases between. Original analysis: Nucleated cell counts were estimated from reference gene primer amplification. Profiling relied on immunoSEQ multiplex PCR, and the TCRdb table lists in-frame clones only, not all of them. V, J and clone size are those of that table, while D and trimming were read from the DNA. The repertoire holds about 150,000 clones, with around nine tenths as singletons. Patients in Seattle were enrolled during active infection, then followed longitudinally.

The receptor's source is a man in his 60s with COVID-19, enrolled during active disease. The source material was peripheral blood. J is TRBJ1-1 and V is TRBV5-1, with D hard to call. CDR3 region: CASSLFSGSEAFF. CDR3 DNA: TGCGCCAGCAGCTTGTTTTCCGGGTCTGAAGCTTTCTTT.